This TCR beta chain was sequenced during a study of blood T cell repertoires in COVID-19. Study-wide context: Researchers got acute and convalescent COVID-19 samples from the United States, Italy and Spain. PBMCs, B-cell-depleted T cells, or T cells provided the cDNA or gDNA that made up the material.

Original data processing: Amplification with reference gene primers provided the estimates of nucleated cell counts. Libraries were prepared by immunoSEQ multiplex PCR; TCRdb keeps only in-frame clonotypes and omits some of them. D and trimming come from the DNA, and the V and J calls and clone size come from that table. Of about 150,000 clones in the sample, roughly 82% were seen once. The junction had 6 bases not matched to a gene; V was cut back by 8 bases and J by 2 bases. The germline CDR1 and CDR2 sequences are KGHDR and SFDVKD. This CDR3 region has 14 residues. What was sequenced was peripheral blood. The receptor was isolated from a man aged 70 or older with acute or convalescent COVID-19. The chain employs TRBV24-1 and TRBJ2-3; 7 nucleotides agree with TRBD1. CDR3 bases: TGTGCCACCAACCCGGGACAGAACACAGATACGCAGTATTTT. The encoded protein is CATNPGQNTDTQYF.